The present T cell receptor (beta chain) was sequenced within a study of PD-1 blockade in classical Hodgkin lymphoma. Turning to the study itself: Nivolumab was administered to patients intravenously at 3 mg/kg every 2 weeks.

Points on this clone: The target antigen is unknown.

Each of the patients experienced relapse following autologous stem cell transplantation, and their brentuximab vedotin exposure differed. Best response was recorded as complete response, partial response or progressive disease. This CDR3 spans 16 amino acids. V shed 6 bases and J 8 bases; nucleotides not matched to a gene: 14. Germline CDR1 MDHEN, CDR2 SYDVKM. TCRdb's copy holds only in-frame clones and misses some; the assay was immunoSEQ multiplex PCR. Of around 26,000 clones detected, over 65% appear once; the ten largest clones hold roughly 8%. Findings and limits, study-wide: By cycle point C4D1, TCR diversity had risen significantly in CD4+ cells (but not CD8+ cells).

The sequenced sample was peripheral blood mononuclear cells (PBMCs), obtained before the second cycle of nivolumab. This receptor was obtained from a human donor with classical Hodgkin lymphoma. The chain couples TRBV28 to TRBJ1-5; TRBD1 matches 9 bases. CDR3 region: CASRSQRGQGGEPQHF. CDR3 in DNA: TGTGCCAGCAGGAGCCAGAGGGGACAGGGTGGTGAGCCCCAGCATTTT.